These 14 T cell receptor beta chains were all obtained from the same sample, sequenced in a study of graft-versus-host responses after intestinal transplantation (dated by TCRdb to 2020 to 2023). Libraries were prepared through the immunoSEQ multiplex PCR assay. The source is immuneACCESS, and TCRdb retained only in-frame sequences with V and J called. Part of the clones is not carried over; for the studies checked, unresolved V genes explain less than half of this, and the remainder is unexplained. The sample has about 20,000 clones on record, roughly 86% of them singletons. The ten largest clones capture over 7.5% of the sample. The sample here was PBMCs, taken about 240 days after intestinal transplant. The receptor set was obtained from a human patient who received an intestinal transplant, so some T cells may come from the graft donor.

CDR3 nucleotide sequence: TGCGCCAGCAGCCCCGTCGGAACTTCGCCGTTGGAAGAGCAGTACTTC. Encoded protein: CASSPVGTSPLEEQYF. This chain connects TRBV4-1 to TRBJ2-7, with D unresolved. CDR3 length: 16 residues. Germline V gives CDR1 MGHRA, CDR2 YSYEKL. Trimming took 4 bases from V and 7 from J, leaving 23 bases between them.

The CDR3 nucleotides read TGTGCCAGCAGCTTAGGGCCCTACAGGGAGGGACTCTATGGCTACACCTTC. The encoded protein is CASSLGPYREGLYGYTF. The chain uses TRBV7-2 and TRBJ1-2, with D perhaps TRBD1 (6 bases). Trimming removed 1 base from V and 4 bases from J, with 19 bases in between. This CDR3 comprises 17 residues. CDR1 and CDR2 (germline): SGHTA, FQGNSA.

This chain connects TRBV6-5 to TRBJ1-5, with D possibly TRBD1 on 6 matching bases. Per germline, CDR1 MNHEY and CDR2 SVGAGI. V shed 9 bases and J shed 5 bases, with 14 bases lying between them. This CDR3 region has 13 residues. The CDR3 region has the DNA TGTGCCAGTGGGGGGGGGCTGGATCAGCCCCAGCATTTT. Its protein product is CASGGGLDQPQHF.

J is TRBJ1-2 and V is TRBV27; possible D gene TRBD1, 5 bases. The CDR3 is 14 residues long. Germline CDR1 reads MNHEY; CDR2 reads SMNVEV (reference sequence). V was pared by 7 bases and J by 5 bases, with 17 bases between. CDR3: CASKTDRNLYGYTF. For the CDR3, the DNA is TGTGCCAGCAAGACCGACAGAAATCTATATGGCTACACCTTC.

The chain employs TRBV19 and TRBJ2-1, with TRBD2 as a possible D gene (5 bases). V was cut by 5 bases and J by 7 bases, with 15 bases left in between. The CDR3 is made up of 14 amino acids. Germline CDR1 LNHDA, CDR2 SQIVND (reference sequence). CDR3 sequence reads: CASSAVGGLNEQFF. The CDR3 bases are TGTGCCAGTAGTGCAGTCGGAGGTTTGAATGAGCAGTTCTTC.

Points on this clone: The same CDR3 is also encoded by other DNA sequences in this sample. The chain couples TRBV30 to TRBJ2-7, with D perhaps matching TRBD2 (7 bases). Between the trimmed V and J ends, which lost 1 base and 6 bases, there was a span of 13 bases. The germline gives CDR1 GTSNPN, CDR2 SVGIG (reference sequence). The CDR3 extends over 13 amino acids. CDR3 protein: CAWSGGGPSEQYF. CDR3 bases: TGTGCCTGGAGTGGGGGGGGGCCCTCCGAGCAGTACTTC.

The chain carries TRBV6-6 and TRBJ1-5, with TRBD1 identical over 9 bases. CDR3 size: 15 residues. Losses at the gene ends were 2 bases for V and 4 bases for J; bases not matched to a gene: 3. Germline loops: CDR1 MNHNY, CDR2 SVGAGI (reference sequence). CDR3 amino acids: CASSYDRGYNQPQHF. CDR3 bases: TGTGCCAGCAGTTACGACAGGGGGTATAATCAGCCCCAGCATTTT.

V gene TRBV4-1 combines with J gene TRBJ1-1; TRBD1 might be the D (6 bases). The CDR3 covers 15 residues. Germline loops: CDR1 MGHRA, CDR2 YSYEKL. The germline V and J ends were trimmed by 0 bases and 5 bases, with 13 bases remaining between them. The DNA of the CDR3 is TGCGCCAGCAGCCAAGAGGGGGGGCTGGAGACTGAAGCTTTCTTT. This gives the protein CASSQEGGLETEAFF.

V gene TRBV19 combines with J gene TRBJ1-5; the match to TRBD1 covers 7 bases. The CDR3 sequence is 16 residues long. In germline, CDR1 is LNHDA, CDR2 SQIVND (reference sequence). The J segment lost 0 bases and the V segment lost 5 bases, leaving 7 bases of the junction unmatched. CDR3: CASSPLRGVSNQPQHF. The CDR3 DNA follows: TGTGCCAGTAGTCCTCTCAGGGGGGTTAGCAATCAGCCCCAGCATTTT. Full variable domain (outside the CDR3, taken from reference TRBV19 and TRBJ1-5): DGGITQSPKYLFRKEGQNVTLSCEQNLNHDAMYWYRQDPGQGLRLIYYSQIVNDFQKGDIAEGYSVSREKKESFPLTVTSAQKNPTAFYLCASSPLRGVSNQPQHFGDGTRLSIL.

The V gene is TRBV29-1, the J gene TRBJ1-2, with D maybe TRBD1 (6 bases). CDR1 is SQVTM and CDR2 is ANQGSEA in the germline V gene. This CDR3 contains 18 residues. V lost 0 bases to trimming and J lost 6 bases, with 26 bases between them. CDR3 DNA: TGCAGCGTTGAAGAGGGACCGGGGGGGGCTTTCTTCTTGGATGGCTACACCTTC. Its translation is CSVEEGPGGAFFLDGYTF.

The chain couples TRBV6-5 to TRBJ1-1, with D hard to call. CDR3 length: 11 residues. From germline, CDR1 is MNHEY and CDR2 SVGAGI. Trimming took 10 bases from V and 5 from J, leaving 11 bases between them. CDR3 region: CATGRGTEAFF. The CDR3 DNA reads as TGTGCCACGGGGAGAGGGACTGAAGCTTTCTTT.

This clone was seen more than once but under ten times. The V and J genes are TRBV6-1 and TRBJ1-2, with a weak D call TRBD1 (5 bases). The CDR3 has 15 amino acids. Trimming stripped 0 bases from V and 2 bases from J, with 10 bases between. Germline V gives CDR1 MNHNS, CDR2 SASEGT. The chain's CDR3 is CASSEARKGNYGYTF. The CDR3 DNA is TGTGCCAGCAGTGAAGCTAGGAAGGGGAACTATGGCTACACCTTC.

The V and J genes are TRBV6-1 and TRBJ2-1, with no clear D. This CDR3 is built from 14 residues. Germline V gene lookup returns CDR1 MNHNS and CDR2 SASEGT. Trimming took 2 bases from V and 5 from J, leaving 10 bases between them. The CDR3 DNA reads as TGTGCCAGCAGTGAAACAAGCACTCACAATGAGCAGTTCTTC. Translated: CASSETSTHNEQFF.

The rearrangement links TRBV9 to TRBJ2-3, with D uncertain. The CDR3 sequence is 16 residues long. The V end was cut by 3 bases, the J end by 2 bases, with 16 bases between. Germline V gene lookup returns CDR1 SGDLS and CDR2 YYNGEE. The CDR3 nucleotides are TGTGCCAGCAGCGATTCTCCTTGGCGGATCACAGATACGCAGTATTTT. This sequence encodes CASSDSPWRITDTQYF.